One and the same sample provided the 3 T cell receptor beta chains below, sequenced in a study of T cells after yellow fever vaccination. A single record per CDR3 protein comes from TCRdb applying MiXCR to the 5' RACE reads. The sample holds some 220,000 distinct CDR3 sequences, approximately 3.2% seen once. The specimen was CD4+ T cells sorted from PBMCs, collected 10 days after the yellow fever booster vaccination. These TCRs come from a man younger than 35 who received the YFV17D yellow fever vaccine.

This clonotype occurred many times. V gene TRBV6-5 combines with J gene TRBJ1-5, with 7 bases identical to TRBD1. The germline V gene encodes CDR1 MNHEY and CDR2 SVGAGI. This CDR3 comprises 15 residues. V lost 6 bases, J lost 1 base, and 6 bases stayed unmatched. The DNA for the CDR3 is TGTGCCAGCAGCCGACAGGGCCGGAGCAATCAGCCCCAGCATTTT. It translates to CASSRQGRSNQPQHF.

In this sample, this clonotype turned up many times. The V and J genes are TRBV7-2 and TRBJ2-2; 7 bases line up with TRBD1. This CDR3 spans 16 amino acids. Germline-derived CDR1 and CDR2 are SGHTA and FQGNSA. The V segment lost 3 bases and the J segment 5 bases; nucleotides outside the gene matches: 9. The CDR3 spells CASSFTGTVRTGELFF. CDR3 bases: TGTGCCAGCAGCTTTACCGGGACAGTACGTACCGGGGAGCTGTTTTTT.

This clonotype was detected many times. The J gene is TRBJ2-5, the V gene TRBV7-6; D uncertain. CDR3 length: 12 residues. V lost 1 base, J lost 5 bases, and 5 bases lay in between. Looked up from germline, CDR1 is SGHVS and CDR2 is FNYEAQ. CDR3 nucleotides: TGTGCCAGCAGCTTAGTTTATGAGACCCAGTACTTC. As protein: CASSLVYETQYF.